This TCR beta chain was sequenced during a study of T cell responses to AZD1222 COVID-19 vaccine (dated by TCRdb to the early 2020s). As for the study more broadly: TCR sequencing was performed for about 250 trial participants, of whom about 200 were given two doses of AZD1222 and around 26 were given two doses of MenACWY control vaccine. Trial participants were enrolled into age subgroups of 18-55, 56-69 and 70-plus years, which contained around 150, 29 and 61 TCR-sequenced participants, respectively. Study-wide findings and limitations: A significant rise in spike-specific TCR breadth and depth was observed after two AZD1222 doses relative to day 0 and relative to MenACWY recipients. Participants were mostly white British and included more females than males, and it was suggested by the authors that clonal diversity may have been underestimated. The whole spike protein was spanned by vaccine-associated CD4 TCRs, and dominant responses were seen in regions 160-218 and 743-854. Reportedly, close to half of the unique spike-specific TCRs recognized epitopes lying outside the regions that are mutated in the B.1.351 and B.1.1.7 variants. Only five or six AZD1222 recipients were SARS-CoV-2 seropositive at baseline, limiting conclusions about previously exposed vaccinees. The 56-69-year group was small, and its depth increase did not reach significance, likely because of low power. Because no samples from the day 14 peak response were available, repertoires could be characterized only after the peak T cell response.

About this clone itself: The antigen this receptor binds is unknown. No base quality values were provided; no much bigger clone lies one nucleotide off.

The CDR3 regions of human TCRbeta chains were analyzed by immunosequencing. On the authors' methods: TCRs in the repertoires were matched against a reference library of SARS-CoV-2-specific TCRs that had been generated with the MIRA antigen-specificity platform. Breadth was defined as the fraction of unique TCRs that were SARS-CoV-2-associated. Depth was defined as the fraction of total T cells that were SARS-CoV-2-associated. Each spike-specific TCR was assigned to its reactive spike region and to a CD4 or CD8 class using the MIRA data. Log10-transformed breadth and depth values were compared by one-way ANOVA with Sidak's multiple comparisons tests. TCRdb re-hosts the immuneACCESS table, in-frame sequences only. Its copies lack some clones; in the studies checked, an unresolved V gene accounts for under half of them, and the cause for the rest is not known. V and J calls and clone size come straight from that table; D and trimming were deduced from the DNA. The sample contains some 150,000 clones, roughly nine tenths of them found a single time. The top ten hold roughly 5% of the sample.

V was cut back by 11 bases and J by 0 bases, leaving a gap of 17 bases between them. The CDR3 measures 15 amino acids from cysteine to phenylalanine. Only the CDR3 DNA is retained, 45 bases long and in frame from the first base. From the germline V gene, CDR1 is ENHRY and CDR2 is SYGVKD. This specimen's time point label, interpreted: baseline before first vaccination. The treatment or condition tag for this specimen amounts to: meningococcal conjugate vaccine given as trial control. Vaccinee samples came from UK trials COV001 and COV002, including a single-blind randomized controlled phase 2/3 trial of AZD1222 (ChAdOx1 nCoV-19) in healthy adults. Trial participant PBMC samples were collected at day 0 and day 28 after the second dose for TCRbeta chain sequencing.

The chain couples TRBV10-3 to TRBJ1-3; the D segment could be TRBD1, given 5 matching bases. This specimen was peripheral blood, taken on day 0 of MenACWY control vaccination. The sequence came from an adult in good health. The base sequence is TGTGCCTCCTCCGGGGGGGACCTCTCTGGAAACACCATATATTTT. This codes for CASSGGDLSGNTIYF.